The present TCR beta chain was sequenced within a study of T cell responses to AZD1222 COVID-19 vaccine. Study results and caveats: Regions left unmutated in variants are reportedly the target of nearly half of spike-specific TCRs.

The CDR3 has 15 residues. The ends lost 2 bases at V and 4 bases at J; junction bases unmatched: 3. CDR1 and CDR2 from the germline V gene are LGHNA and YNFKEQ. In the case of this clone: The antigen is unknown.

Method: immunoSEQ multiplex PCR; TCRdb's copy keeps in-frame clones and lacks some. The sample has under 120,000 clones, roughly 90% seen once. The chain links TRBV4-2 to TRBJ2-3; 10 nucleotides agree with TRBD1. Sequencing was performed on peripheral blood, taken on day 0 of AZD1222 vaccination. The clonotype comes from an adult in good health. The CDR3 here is CASSQLGQGSDTQYF. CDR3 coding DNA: TGTGCCAGCAGCCAATTGGGACAGGGGTCAGATACGCAGTATTTT.